This T cell receptor beta chain was sequenced during a study of CD8 T cells in ankylosing spondylitis. Overall study findings and caveats: Within peripheral blood, clones linked to disease were CD8+ and relatively rare.

This clonotype was seen at least ten times. Its antigen is not identified. The CDR3 is made up of 17 amino acids. V gave up 2 bases and J gave up 4 bases, with 17 bases separating them. Germline CDR1 and CDR2: SGHTA and FQGNSA. MiXCR was run by TCRdb on the 5' RACE reads, yielding one entry per CDR3 protein. Of roughly 250,000 distinct CDR3 sequences in the sample, about 10% were seen once. The sequencing input was blood, either unsorted or a sorted T cell fraction (not recorded which). The chain uses TRBV7-2 and TRBJ2-2; D is possibly TRBD1 (5 bases). The sequence came from a male donor with ankylosing spondylitis or in good health (not recorded which). The CDR3 DNA is TGTGCCAGCAGCTTAAGGGCAGGGAACCAGGGCACCGGGGAGCTGTTTTTT. Its translation is CASSLRAGNQGTGELFF. Full variable domain (remainder filled in from reference TRBV7-2 and TRBJ2-2): GAGVSQSPSNKVTEKGKDVELRCDPISGHTALYWYRQSLGQGLEFLIYFQGNSAPDKSGLPSDRFSAERTGGSVSTLTIQRTQQEDSAVYLCASSLRAGNQGTGELFFGEGSRLTVL.